This T cell receptor (beta chain) is from a study of cytomegalovirus exposure and HLA in healthy donors. General study findings and limits: Published work reported that the classifier diagnosed cytomegalovirus status with high specificity and sensitivity.

With 7 bases clipped from V and 4 bases from J, the junction kept 7 bases outside the gene matches. This CDR3 is built from 15 residues. Germline V gives CDR1 MNHEY, CDR2 SMNVEV (reference sequence). With regard to this clone: Its antigen is not identified.

In the PCR, 60 Vbeta and 13 Jbeta primers were used. Only in-frame clones appear in the TCRdb table, and some are missing; sequencing was by immunoSEQ multiplex PCR. Counted here are approximately 290,000 clones, 75% to 85% occurring once; the ten biggest clones make up about 0.29%. This clonotype was obtained from a girl aged 2 to 9 in good health and CMV-seronegative. The sequenced sample was PBMCs. This chain links TRBV27 with TRBJ2-6, with 7 bases fitting TRBD2. The CDR3 sequence: CASTKAGSGANVLTF. CDR3 in DNA: TGTGCCAGCACCAAAGCGGGGTCCGGGGCCAACGTCCTGACTTTC.